What follows describes a single T cell receptor beta chain. The data were taken from a study of T cell changes during pregnancy in multiple sclerosis. Unmatched junction bases numbered 9, after V lost 0 bases and J lost 4 bases. The CDR3 has 17 residues. Germline V gene data show CDR1 as SGHRS and CDR2 as YFSETQ. The data were produced by immunoSEQ multiplex PCR, yet TCRdb's version contains in-frame clones alone and is incomplete. The data show tens of thousands of clones, with around 92% seen just once and around 2.9% held by the top ten. The receptor was isolated from a female donor in good health, enrolled as a control in a pregnancy study. This chain connects TRBV5-1 to TRBJ2-7; TRBD2 agrees at 11 bases. This material consisted of CD8+ T cells from peripheral blood mononuclear cells, taken in the third trimester of pregnancy. CDR3 residues: CASSLELAGEMGYEQYF. The CDR3 DNA reads as TGCGCCAGCAGCTTGGAACTAGCGGGGGAGATGGGTTACGAGCAGTACTTC. Full variable domain (rest looked up from reference TRBV5-1 and TRBJ2-7): KAGVTQTPRYLIKTRGQQVTLSCSPISGHRSVSWYQQTPGQGLQFLFEYFSETQRNKGNFPGRFSGRQFSNSRSEMNVSTLELGDSALYLCASSLELAGEMGYEQYFGPGTRLTVT.